This note documents a single T cell receptor beta chain sequence. The data are from a study of blood T cell repertoires in COVID-19. This CDR3 contains 13 residues. Germline-derived CDR1 and CDR2 are LGHDT and YNNKEL (reference sequence). Trimming left V 1 base short and J 6 bases short, with 9 bases between. The table came from immunoSEQ multiplex PCR; TCRdb's copy has only in-frame clones and leaves some out. The profile shows more than 200,000 clones, 88% of them singletons. The chain joins TRBV3-1 (or the pseudogene TRBV3-2) to TRBJ1-1; D is unresolved. The receptor comes from a woman in her sixties or seventies with acute or convalescent COVID-19. The sequenced material came from peripheral blood. CDR3 residues: CASSQVGTAEAFF. CDR3 in DNA: TGTGCCAGCAGCCAAGTAGGAACAGCTGAAGCTTTCTTT.